This T cell receptor (beta chain) came from a study of T cell responses to AZD1222 COVID-19 vaccine. General observations from the study: Seropositive status at baseline applied to only six AZD1222 recipients. Spike-specific TCR depth and breadth grew after two AZD1222 doses.

With regard to this clone: The antigen remains undetermined.

Trimming pared 2 bases from V and 1 base from J, leaving 13 bases between. The germline gives CDR1 SGHKS, CDR2 YYEKEE (reference sequence). This CDR3 region has 16 residues. Sequencing was performed with immunoSEQ multiplex PCR; in TCRdb, only in-frame clones are kept and a portion is missing. The repertoire holds about 150,000 clones, with around nine tenths as singletons. The chain links TRBV5-5 to TRBJ1-5; D is perhaps TRBD1 (5 bases). The sample consisted of peripheral blood, taken on day 0 of AZD1222 vaccination. The receptor's source is an adult in good health. The CDR3 protein is CASSFGRGPSNQPQHF. CDR3 nucleotide sequence: TGTGCCAGCAGCTTTGGAAGGGGCCCAAGCAATCAGCCCCAGCATTTT.